Sequencing of this T cell receptor (beta chain) was carried out in a study of T cell changes during pregnancy in multiple sclerosis. The data were produced by immunoSEQ multiplex PCR, yet TCRdb's version contains in-frame clones alone and is incomplete. The sample consists of 55,000 to 85,000 clones, around 90% of them appearing once. This clone was found a few times. The CDR3 is made up of 14 amino acids. CDR1 is LNHNV and CDR2 is YYDKDF in the germline V gene (reference sequence). The germline V and J ends were trimmed by 5 bases and 5 bases, with 15 bases remaining between them. This receptor was obtained from a female donor with multiple sclerosis, enrolled in a pregnancy study. The sequencing used CD4+ T cells from peripheral blood mononuclear cells, collected after pregnancy. This chain joins TRBV15 and TRBJ1-1; D perhaps matches TRBD1 (6 bases). The CDR3 bases are TGTGCCACCAGCCTCAAACAGGGAGGGACTGAAGCTTTCTTT. This translates into CATSLKQGGTEAFF.